This entry lists 24 T cell receptor beta chains sequenced from one sample in a study of spatial heterogeneity in lung cancer. As for time point: sample taken at primary tumor resection. Antigen specificity for these receptors is unknown. Findings of the study overall: Counts of expanded intratumoral alpha and beta TCRs tracked tumor mutation counts.

Using its own MiXCR run on the 5' RACE reads, TCRdb lists one record per CDR3 protein. Of about 100,000 distinct CDR3 sequences in the sample, about 4.4% were seen once. The source was lung tumor tissue, collected at surgery. The receptors come from a male donor with early-stage non-small cell lung cancer.

The rearrangement uses TRBV5-1 and TRBJ2-7; 10 positions match TRBD2. The CDR3 runs to 14 residues. Germline V gene data show CDR1 as SGHRS and CDR2 as YFSETQ. Unmatched junction bases numbered 9, after V lost 6 bases and J lost 6 bases. The CDR3 nucleotides read TGCGCCAGCACCCGTCTAGCGGGAGTTCCCGAGCAGTACTTC. It codes for CASTRLAGVPEQYF.

This clonotype was counted ten times or more. The chain recombines TRBV5-1 with TRBJ1-1; perhaps TRBD1 as D (5 bases). Germline CDR1 and CDR2: SGHRS and YFSETQ. The CDR3 sequence is 17 residues long. Trimming took 4 bases from V and 5 from J, leaving 24 bases between them. CDR3 loop: CASSRSIDAQAGTEAFF. CDR3 nucleotides: TGCGCCAGCAGCCGATCCATCGACGCACAGGCGGGGACTGAAGCTTTCTTT. The whole variable domain, filled in from reference TRBV5-1 and TRBJ1-1, reads KAGVTQTPRYLIKTRGQQVTLSCSPISGHRSVSWYQQTPGQGLQFLFEYFSETQRNKGNFPGRFSGRQFSNSRSEMNVSTLELGDSALYLCASSRSIDAQAGTEAFFGQGTRLTVV.

This clonotype was counted at least ten times. The chain combines TRBV6-4 with TRBJ2-1; D remains ambiguous. With 6 bases removed from V and 5 bases from J, the gap between germline ends came to 14 bases. CDR1 MRHNA and CDR2 SNTAGT come from the germline V gene. CDR3 length: 14 amino acids. DNA of the CDR3: TGTGCCAGCAGCGCCTTATCTTTTAACAATGAGCAGTTCTTC. It is translated as CASSALSFNNEQFF.

This clonotype was found a few times. V is TRBV4-2 and J is TRBJ2-2, with unresolved D. This CDR3 comprises 18 residues. Germline-derived CDR1 and CDR2 are LGHNA and YNFKEQ. V lost 0 bases, J lost 2 bases, and 16 bases lay in between. The CDR3 DNA reads TGTGCCAGCAGCCAAGAACCCCTTATGGGGTACAACACCGGGGAGCTGTTTTTT. Its protein is CASSQEPLMGYNTGELFF.

The sample holds a few counts of this clonotype. The CDR3 sequence is CASLPGVGSIHEQFF. The DNA of the CDR3 is TGCGCCAGCCTGCCGGGAGTAGGGTCCATCCATGAGCAGTTCTTC. The chain joins TRBV5-1 to TRBJ2-1, with D perhaps TRBD2 (6 bases). Trimming took 7 bases from V and 8 from J, leaving 22 bases between them. The CDR3 spans 15 residues. Germline CDR1 is SGHRS and CDR2 is YFSETQ.

This clonotype has only a few counts. This chain connects TRBV18 to TRBJ1-5; no definite D call. Trimming shortened V by 6 bases and J by 3 bases, and 15 bases separated the two germline ends. This CDR3 region has 15 residues. CDR1 is KGHSH, CDR2 LQKENI, per germline. CDR3: CASSRSRTYNQPQHF. The CDR3 DNA is TGTGCCAGCTCCCGGTCGCGGACTTACAATCAGCCCCAGCATTTT.

This clonotype was counted many times. The chain links TRBV29-1 to TRBJ2-3, with D possibly matching TRBD1 (6 bases). Germline V CDR1 and CDR2: SQVTM, ANQGSEA. The CDR3 is made up of 11 amino acids. V lost 4 bases and J 9 bases, leaving 11 bases between the germline ends. The CDR3 region is CSVGTDLTQYF. As DNA, the CDR3 is TGCAGCGTTGGGACAGATCTAACGCAGTATTTT.

The rearrangement joins TRBV7-9 to TRBJ1-1; D remains unclear. Germline CDR1 SEHNR, CDR2 FQNEAQ (reference sequence). This CDR3 region has 15 residues. V was shortened by 5 bases and J by 0 bases, with 13 bases between the two germline ends. CDR3 in amino acids: CASSPDLNLNTEAFF. Here the CDR3 DNA reads TGTGCCAGCAGCCCTGATCTTAACCTGAACACTGAAGCTTTCTTT.

In this sample, this clonotype turned up many times. The rearrangement joins TRBV5-1 to TRBJ2-3; D is possibly TRBD1 (5 bases). V was cut by 0 bases and J by 2 bases, with 7 bases left in between. This CDR3 is 14 amino acids long. Germline lookup yields CDR1 SGHRS and CDR2 YFSETQ. This chain's CDR3 is CASSLGQSTDTQYF. As DNA, the CDR3 is TGCGCCAGCAGCTTGGGACAGTCCACAGATACGCAGTATTTT.

The chain joins TRBV6-1 to TRBJ1-1; D is undetermined. V was clipped by 4 bases and J by 7 bases, with 13 bases between them. CDR3 length equals 13 residues. Germline CDR1 and CDR2: MNHNS and SASEGT. The CDR3 DNA follows: TGTGCCAGCAGTGCCCCGGAGGTCTATGAAGCTTTCTTT. It encodes CASSAPEVYEAFF.

This clonotype was picked up many times. This sequence joins TRBV4-2 and TRBJ2-1; no firm D call. The germline CDR1 and CDR2 sequences are LGHNA and YNFKEQ. V was cut by 6 bases and J by 3 bases, with 6 bases left in between. The CDR3 runs 12 residues. The CDR3 DNA is TGTGCCAGCAGTGCGCGCTACAATGAGCAGTTCTTC. Encoded protein: CASSARYNEQFF.

This clonotype was seen repeatedly, ten times or more. This chain joins TRBV20-1 and TRBJ1-2, with D uncertain. The CDR3 length is 12 residues. CDR1 is DFQATT, CDR2 SNEGSKA, per germline (reference sequence). The V gene lost 4 bases and the J gene lost 9 bases, with 15 bases spanning the gap. The DNA of the CDR3 is TGCAGTGCTACAGGTCTTTTTGTCAGCTACACCTTC. This codes for CSATGLFVSYTF.

This clonotype showed up many times. This chain connects TRBV27 to TRBJ2-1, with 13 bases fitting TRBD2. The CDR3 loop spans 15 amino acids. J lost 10 bases, V lost 3 bases, and 6 bases had no gene match. Germline V gene data show CDR1 as MNHEY and CDR2 as SMNVEV (reference sequence). CDR3 nucleotides: TGTGCCAGCAGTTTTGATACTAGCGGGAGGGGAGAGCAGTTCTTC. Protein product: CASSFDTSGRGEQFF.

At least ten counts were recorded for this clonotype. The rearrangement uses TRBV18 and TRBJ1-1; 7 bases map to TRBD1. The length of the CDR3 is 15 residues. After removal of 1 base from V and 1 base from J, the junction contained 3 bases not matched to a gene. The germline V gene has CDR1 KGHSH and CDR2 LQKENI. DNA for the CDR3: TGTGCCAGCTCACCACGGGACAGACAGAACACTGAAGCTTTCTTT. Translation gives CASSPRDRQNTEAFF.

This clonotype is categorized as medium-sized. This chain uses TRBV2 with TRBJ2-7; 9 nucleotides line up with TRBD2. Germline trimming cut 10 bases from V and 2 bases from J; bases unmatched to any gene: 9. The germline gives CDR1 SNHLY, CDR2 FYNNEI. CDR3 length: 14 amino acids. The DNA of the CDR3 is TGTGCCACTTGGGGACTAGCAGAAACCTACGAGCAGTACTTC. Amino acid sequence: CATWGLAETYEQYF.

This clonotype was seen a few times. This chain connects TRBV4-2 to TRBJ2-7; 8 positions agree with TRBD2. Germline CDR1 is LGHNA and CDR2 is YNFKEQ. V dropped 2 bases and J dropped 3; count of bases not matched to a gene: 3. CDR3 length: 14 residues. The CDR3 DNA reads TGTGCCAGCAGCCAACTAGCGGGTAGCTACGAGCAGTACTTC. Encoded protein: CASSQLAGSYEQYF.

This clonotype was detected many times. This chain joins TRBV29-1 and TRBJ2-3, with D possibly being TRBD2 (5 bases). Germline CDR1 reads SQVTM; CDR2 reads ANQGSEA. V lost 3 bases, J lost 14 bases, and 12 bases lay in between. The CDR3 contains 10 residues. The CDR3 reads CSVDSDRTYF. The CDR3 region has the DNA TGCAGCGTTGATAGCGATCGAACGTATTTT.

The chain combines TRBV9 with TRBJ1-6; D not certain. This CDR3 region has 14 residues. In germline, CDR1 is SGDLS, CDR2 YYNGEE. Trimming removed 1 base at V and 9 bases at J, with 11 bases between. CDR3 loop: CASSVLVAGSPLHF. CDR3 coding DNA: TGTGCCAGCAGCGTACTCGTAGCTGGTTCACCCCTCCACTTT.

This clonotype was counted at least ten times. The chain combines TRBV11-2 with TRBJ2-1; D is unresolved. CDR1 SGHAT and CDR2 FQNNGV come from the germline V gene. Trimming took 5 bases from V and 9 from J, leaving 17 bases between them. CDR3 size: 14 residues. Here the CDR3 reads CASSPTTVVGEQFF. CDR3 bases: TGTGCCAGCAGCCCAACCACCGTCGTGGGTGAGCAGTTCTTC. Based on the CDR3 plus reference TRBV11-2 and TRBJ2-1, the full variable domain is EAGVAQSPRYKIIEKRQSVAFWCNPISGHATLYWYQQILGQGPKLLIQFQNNGVVDDSQLPKDRFSAERLKGVDSTLKIQPAKLEDSAVYLCASSPTTVVGEQFFGPGTRLTVL.

This clonotype was detected only once. It is likely a read error, because the conserved phenylalanine at the end of the CDR3 is missing. This chain connects TRBV28 to TRBJ2-7; no definite D call. The CDR3 length is 13 residues. The germline V gene encodes CDR1 MDHEN and CDR2 SYDVKM. Trimming shortened V by 9 bases and J by 2 bases, and 14 bases separated the two germline ends. CDR3 sequence (DNA): TGTGCCAGTCCCCCCTATACCCCCTACGAGCAGTACTTA. Its protein is CASPPYTPYEQYL.

This clonotype was observed many times. V and J are TRBV7-9 and TRBJ2-1; tentatively, D is TRBD2 (5 bases). Trimming took 5 bases from V and 0 from J, leaving 11 bases between them. The CDR3 is 15 amino acids. Germline values: CDR1 SEHNR, CDR2 FQNEAQ (reference sequence). The CDR3 reads CASSGRADSYNEQFF. The CDR3 DNA is TGTGCCAGCAGCGGGCGGGCAGACTCCTACAATGAGCAGTTCTTC.

In this sample, this clonotype turned up many times. This sequence joins TRBV14 and TRBJ2-5; D call uncertain. Trimming took off 4 bases at V and 4 bases at J, with 10 bases between the two ends. The germline V gene encodes CDR1 SGHDN and CDR2 FVKESK. This CDR3 contains 13 residues. In DNA form, the CDR3 reads TGTGCCAGCAGCCCCGGACGTCTAGAGACCCAGTACTTC. Translating it yields CASSPGRLETQYF.

Many counts were recorded for this clonotype. The V and J genes are TRBV5-1 and TRBJ2-3, with a tentative D call TRBD2 (6 bases). Germline V CDR1 and CDR2: SGHRS, YFSETQ. Trimming shortened V by 7 bases and J by 4 bases, and 16 bases separated the two germline ends. This CDR3 spans 14 amino acids. The CDR3 bases are TGCGCCAGCGAGTCGGGGACTTCGGCAGATACGCAGTATTTT. Its translation: CASESGTSADTQYF.

This clonotype was picked up many times. The V gene is TRBV28, the J gene TRBJ2-7, with D perhaps TRBD1 (7 bases). The CDR3 extends over 16 amino acids. V lost 6 bases and J 4 bases, leaving 22 bases between the germline ends. Germline CDR1 and CDR2: MDHEN and SYDVKM. CDR3 residues: CASSSQGGQRWYEQYF. CDR3 in DNA: TGTGCCAGCAGCTCCCAGGGGGGACAGCGGTGGTACGAGCAGTACTTC. The full variable domain, completed using reference TRBV28 and TRBJ2-7, is DVKVTQSSRYLVKRTGEKVFLECVQDMDHENMFWYRQDPGLGLRLIYFSYDVKMKEKGDIPEGYSVSREKKERFSLILESASTNQTSMYLCASSSQGGQRWYEQYFGPGTRLTVT.